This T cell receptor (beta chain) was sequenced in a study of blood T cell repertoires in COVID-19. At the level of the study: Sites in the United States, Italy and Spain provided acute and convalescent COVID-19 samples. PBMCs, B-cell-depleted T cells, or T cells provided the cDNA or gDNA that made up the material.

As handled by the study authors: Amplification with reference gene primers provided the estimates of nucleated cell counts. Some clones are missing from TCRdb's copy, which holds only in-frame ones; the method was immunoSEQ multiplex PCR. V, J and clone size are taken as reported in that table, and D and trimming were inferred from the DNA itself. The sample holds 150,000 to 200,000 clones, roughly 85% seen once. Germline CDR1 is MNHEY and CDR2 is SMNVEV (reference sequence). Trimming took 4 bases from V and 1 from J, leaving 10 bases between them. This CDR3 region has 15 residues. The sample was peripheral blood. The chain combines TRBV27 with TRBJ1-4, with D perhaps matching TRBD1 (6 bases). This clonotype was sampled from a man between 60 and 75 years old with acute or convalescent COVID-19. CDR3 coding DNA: TGTGCCAGCAGTTGGACAGACAGAACTAATGAAAAACTGTTTTTT. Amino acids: CASSWTDRTNEKLFF.